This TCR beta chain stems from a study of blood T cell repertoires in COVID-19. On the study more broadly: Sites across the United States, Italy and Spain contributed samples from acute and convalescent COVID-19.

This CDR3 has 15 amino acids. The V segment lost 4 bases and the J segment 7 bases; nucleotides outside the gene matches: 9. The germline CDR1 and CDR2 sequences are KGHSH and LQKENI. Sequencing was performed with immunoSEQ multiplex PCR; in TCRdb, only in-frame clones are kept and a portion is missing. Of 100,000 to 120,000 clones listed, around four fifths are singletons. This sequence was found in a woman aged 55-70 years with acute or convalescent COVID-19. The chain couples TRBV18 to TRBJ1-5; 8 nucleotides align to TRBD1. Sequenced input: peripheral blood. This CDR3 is CASSLDRGPRQPQHF. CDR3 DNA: TGTGCCAGCTCACTCGACAGGGGCCCGAGGCAGCCCCAGCATTTT.